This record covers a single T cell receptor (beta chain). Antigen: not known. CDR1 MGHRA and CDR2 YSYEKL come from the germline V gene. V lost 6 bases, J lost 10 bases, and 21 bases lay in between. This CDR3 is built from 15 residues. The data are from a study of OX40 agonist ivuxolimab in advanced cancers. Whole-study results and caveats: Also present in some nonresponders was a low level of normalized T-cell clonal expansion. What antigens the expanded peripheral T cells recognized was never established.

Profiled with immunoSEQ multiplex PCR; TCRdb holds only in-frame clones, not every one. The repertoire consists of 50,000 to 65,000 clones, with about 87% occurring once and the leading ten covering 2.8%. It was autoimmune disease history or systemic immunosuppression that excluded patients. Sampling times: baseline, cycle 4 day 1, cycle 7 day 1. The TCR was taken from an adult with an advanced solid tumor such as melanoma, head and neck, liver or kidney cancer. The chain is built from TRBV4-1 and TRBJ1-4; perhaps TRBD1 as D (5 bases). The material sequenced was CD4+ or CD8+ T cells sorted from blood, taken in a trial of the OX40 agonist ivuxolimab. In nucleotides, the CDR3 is TGCGCCAGCAGGCGGAGAGGGGATGTTCGCGGAAAACTGTTTTTT. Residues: CASRRRGDVRGKLFF.